Each of the 5 T cell receptor beta chains below was sequenced from the same sample in a study of cytomegalovirus exposure and HLA in healthy donors. Produced via immunoSEQ multiplex PCR; TCRdb's table is partial and in-frame only. This sample yields some 230,000 clones, of which about 89% are seen a single time; 0.85% to 1.2% belongs to the top ten. The sequencing sample was made of PBMCs. These receptors originate from a woman between 18 and 29 years old in good health and CMV-seronegative.

CDR3 nucleotide sequence: TGTGCCAGCAGTGGACCTCAGGGACAGGCGGGTCAGCCCCAGCATTTT. Translating gives CASSGPQGQAGQPQHF. The gene calls are TRBV6-1 and TRBJ1-5, with TRBD1 matching over 8 bases. With V trimmed by 4 bases and J by 6 bases, 11 bases remained unmatched. The CDR3 contains 16 residues. Germline CDR1 MNHNS, CDR2 SASEGT.

The rearrangement uses TRBV5-1 and TRBJ2-7; D might be TRBD2 (5 bases). V was shortened by 1 base and J by 3 bases, with 17 bases between the two germline ends. Germline V gene lookup returns CDR1 SGHRS and CDR2 YFSETQ. This CDR3 has 16 residues. The CDR3 nucleotides are TGCGCCAGCAGCTTGTTTACGCTGACTACTAACTACGAGCAGTACTTC. As protein: CASSLFTLTTNYEQYF.

This clone was picked up one time. The V gene is TRBV28, the J gene TRBJ2-7; D uncertain. Germline values: CDR1 MDHEN, CDR2 SYDVKM. This CDR3 has 12 amino acids. Trimming left V 8 bases short and J 0 bases short, with 8 bases between. The chain's CDR3 is CASSSGSYEQYF. The CDR3 DNA reads TGTGCCAGCTCTTCGGGCTCCTACGAGCAGTACTTC.

In this sample, this clone turned up once. J is TRBJ1-1 and V is TRBV28; D is perhaps TRBD1 (6 bases). V lost 5 bases, J lost 5 bases, and 15 bases lay in between. Germline V lookup: CDR1 MDHEN, CDR2 SYDVKM. This CDR3 is 14 amino acids long. The CDR3 loop is CASSRVQGGTEAFF. CDR3 in DNA: TGTGCCAGCAGTCGAGTCCAAGGGGGTACTGAAGCTTTCTTT.

This chain joins TRBV18 and TRBJ1-5; 9 nucleotides line up with TRBD1. CDR1 KGHSH and CDR2 LQKENI come from the germline V gene. The J segment lost 0 bases and the V segment lost 5 bases, leaving 8 bases of the junction unmatched. The CDR3 is made up of 17 amino acids. CDR3 sequence: CASSNDRGINSNQPQHF. Here the CDR3 DNA reads TGTGCCAGCTCAAACGACAGGGGGATCAATAGCAATCAGCCCCAGCATTTT. Looking up the rest from reference TRBV18 and TRBJ1-5 gives the full variable domain: NAGVMQNPRHLVRRRGQEARLRCSPMKGHSHVYWYRQLPEEGLKFMVYLQKENIIDESGMPKERFSAEFPKEGPSILRIQQVVRGDSAAYFCASSNDRGINSNQPQHFGDGTRLSIL.